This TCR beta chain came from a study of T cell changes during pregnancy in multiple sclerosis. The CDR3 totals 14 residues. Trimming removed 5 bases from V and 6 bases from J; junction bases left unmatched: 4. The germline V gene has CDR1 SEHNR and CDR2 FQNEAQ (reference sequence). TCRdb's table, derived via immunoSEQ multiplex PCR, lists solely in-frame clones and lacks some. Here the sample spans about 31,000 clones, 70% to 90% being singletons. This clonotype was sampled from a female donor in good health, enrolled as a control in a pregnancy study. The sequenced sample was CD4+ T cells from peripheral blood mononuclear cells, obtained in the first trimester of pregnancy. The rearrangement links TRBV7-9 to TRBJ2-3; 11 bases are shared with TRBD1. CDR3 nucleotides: TGTGCCAGCAGCCTTCGGGACAGGGGGGATACGCAGTATTTT. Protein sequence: CASSLRDRGDTQYF.